This T cell receptor beta chain was identified during a study of Ad26.COV2.S vaccination and SARS-CoV-2 variants. Study information: Donor was assigned to the Ad26.COV2.S arm of trial COV1001. The study, taken as a whole, reports: For non-spike TCRs, breadth in vaccine recipients resembled that in placebo recipients.

Treatment denoted: about 20 received Ad26.COV2.S at low or high dose, single or two shots; five or six received placebo; per-sample allocation not given. Each sample was drawn 63 days after the first injection (of vaccine or placebo). It was Wuhan-strain SARS-CoV-2 spike that the Ad26 vaccine vector expressed. Trimming pared 6 bases from V and 10 bases from J, leaving 19 bases between. The CDR3 covers 15 residues. Germline CDR1 SGHVS, CDR2 FQNEAQ. Note on this clone: Its antigen remains unknown.

Data came from immunoSEQ multiplex PCR; TCRdb stores just in-frame clones and leaves some out. The table shows some 390,000 clones, with about nine tenths occurring only once. The sample was peripheral blood, taken in a trial of Ad26.COV2.S vaccine versus placebo. The clonotype originates from a person aged 18-65 years who received the Ad26.COV2.S COVID-19 vaccine or a placebo. The genes are TRBV7-8 and TRBJ1-6; D is unresolved. The CDR3 sequence: CASRLTDTLGSPLHF. CDR3 coding DNA: TGTGCCAGCAGACTCACCGACACCCTAGGATCACCCCTCCACTTT.